A single sample gave rise to the 9 T cell receptor beta chains below, sequenced in a study of beta chain features in type 1 diabetes. Study-wide points: Shortening that was moderate but significant affected the TCRB CDR3s of Type 1 diabetes patients in all four CD4+ subsets.

The authors reverse transcribed all of the isolated RNA, so sequencing captured expressed TCRB transcripts. Only in-frame clones appear in the TCRdb table, and some are missing; sequencing was by immunoSEQ multiplex PCR. The sample has 200,000 to 300,000 clones; roughly 22% are singletons. No antigen is known for these receptors. Sequencing was done on a sample of naive CD4+ T cells from blood. Receptors originate from a woman in her thirties or forties with type 1 diabetes.

The chain is built from TRBV9 and TRBJ2-6; no clear D gene. The CDR3 length is 17 residues. V was shortened by 7 bases and J by 0 bases, with 17 bases between the two germline ends. Germline-derived CDR1 and CDR2 are SGDLS and YYNGEE. CDR3 protein: CASSLGATSSGANVLTF. Here the CDR3 DNA reads TGTGCCAGCTCCCTCGGAGCAACAAGCTCTGGGGCCAACGTCCTGACTTTC.

This clone was counted a few times. The chain uses TRBV2 and TRBJ1-2; the D gene is possibly TRBD1 (5 bases). Germline-derived CDR1 and CDR2 are SNHLY and FYNNEI. There are 14 residues in the CDR3. V was cut by 7 bases and J by 2 bases, with 14 bases left in between. CDR3 in DNA: TGTGCCAGCATCATCCAGGGCGGCAACTATGGCTACACCTTC. The encoded protein is CASIIQGGNYGYTF.

This clone was counted only a few times. The CDR3 coding sequence is TGTGCCAGCACCCCCGAGGCAGGGTGGCCCGAGCAGTACTTC. Translating gives CASTPEAGWPEQYF. The chain uses TRBV14 and TRBJ2-7, with D possibly being TRBD1 (5 bases). The CDR3 sequence is 14 residues long. The ends were cut back, 7 bases at V and 6 bases at J, with 19 bases in the middle. Germline V lookup: CDR1 SGHDN, CDR2 FVKESK.

This clone was detected a few times. This chain uses TRBV5-4 with TRBJ1-2; possibly TRBD1 for D (6 bases). CDR3 length: 12 residues. V was clipped by 2 bases and J by 8 bases, with 10 bases between them. The V gene's germline CDR1 is SGHNT and CDR2 YYREEE (reference sequence). The CDR3 protein is CASSLQGNGYTF. The CDR3 nucleotides read TGTGCCAGCAGCTTACAGGGAAACGGCTACACCTTC.

The gene calls are TRBV6-6 and TRBJ2-7; possible D gene TRBD2, 6 bases. The CDR3 contains 14 residues. V was cut by 7 bases and J by 0 bases, with 13 bases left in between. Looked up from germline, CDR1 is MNHNY and CDR2 is SVGAGI (reference sequence). The CDR3: CASIATGLSYEQYF. DNA for the CDR3: TGTGCCAGCATAGCGACGGGACTCTCCTACGAGCAGTACTTC.

The genes are TRBV29-1 and TRBJ1-1; no reliable D call. Per the germline V gene, CDR1 is SQVTM and CDR2 is ANQGSEA. The CDR3 runs to 12 residues. Between the trimmed V and J ends, which lost 1 base and 4 bases, there was a span of 7 bases. CDR3 coding DNA: TGCAGCGTTGAAGGGAGTATCACTGAAGCTTTCTTT. Encoded protein: CSVEGSITEAFF.

This clone was detected a few times. J is TRBJ2-1 and V is TRBV5-4, with TRBD2 as a possible D gene (7 bases). The V end lost 3 bases, the J end lost 7 bases, and 20 bases lay between the germline ends. Germline assignment: CDR1 SGHNT and CDR2 YYREEE (reference sequence). CDR3 size: 16 residues. CDR3 region: CASSSGGSKRGNEQFF. CDR3 in DNA: TGTGCCAGCAGCTCCGGGGGGAGCAAAAGGGGGAATGAGCAGTTCTTC. Drawing the rest from reference TRBV5-4 and TRBJ2-1, the complete variable domain is ETGVTQSPTHLIKTRGQQVTLRCSSQSGHNTVSWYQQALGQGPQFIFQYYREEENGRGNFPPRFSGLQFPNYSSELNVNALELDDSALYLCASSSGGSKRGNEQFFGPGTRLTVL.

This clone was observed a handful of times. The V gene is TRBV6-4, the J gene TRBJ2-2; TRBD1 is a possible D gene (6 bases). CDR1 is MRHNA and CDR2 is SNTAGT in the germline V gene. Trimming took off 4 bases at V and 0 bases at J, with 12 bases between the two ends. The CDR3 covers 16 residues. CDR3 in DNA: TGTGCCAGCAGTGGACAGGCCGGCGCGAACACCGGGGAGCTGTTTTTT. Protein product: CASSGQAGANTGELFF.

This clone was counted between two and nine times. The chain uses TRBV6-5 and TRBJ1-5; 7 nucleotides align to TRBD1. The CDR3 extends over 15 amino acids. Germline assignment: CDR1 MNHEY and CDR2 SVGAGI. V was pared by 7 bases and J by 0 bases, with 6 bases of the junction left unmatched. Here the CDR3 reads CASKGQINSNQPQHF. The DNA for the CDR3 is TGTGCCAGCAAGGGACAGATTAATAGCAATCAGCCCCAGCATTTT.